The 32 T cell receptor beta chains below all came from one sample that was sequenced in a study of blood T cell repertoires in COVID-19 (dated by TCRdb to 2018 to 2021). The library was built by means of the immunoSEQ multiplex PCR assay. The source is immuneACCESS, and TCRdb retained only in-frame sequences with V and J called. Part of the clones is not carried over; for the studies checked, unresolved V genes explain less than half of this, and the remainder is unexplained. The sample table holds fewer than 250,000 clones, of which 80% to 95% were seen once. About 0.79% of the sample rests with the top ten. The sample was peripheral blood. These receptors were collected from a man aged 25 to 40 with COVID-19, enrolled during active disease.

This CDR3 is CASSLGQGFYEQFF. CDR3 DNA: TGCGCCAGCAGCTTGGGACAGGGGTTTTATGAGCAGTTCTTC. The J gene is TRBJ2-1, the V gene TRBV5-1, with 8 nucleotides matching TRBD1. Germline V lookup: CDR1 SGHRS, CDR2 YFSETQ. J gave up 8 bases and V 0 bases, and 4 bases lay outside the gene matches. The CDR3 covers 14 residues.

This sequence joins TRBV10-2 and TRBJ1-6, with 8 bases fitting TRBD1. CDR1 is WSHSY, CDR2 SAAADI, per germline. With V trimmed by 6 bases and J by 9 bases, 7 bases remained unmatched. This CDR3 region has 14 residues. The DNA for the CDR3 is TGCGCCAGCAGCGCGGGACAGGTCGGTTCACCCCTCCACTTT. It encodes CASSAGQVGSPLHF.

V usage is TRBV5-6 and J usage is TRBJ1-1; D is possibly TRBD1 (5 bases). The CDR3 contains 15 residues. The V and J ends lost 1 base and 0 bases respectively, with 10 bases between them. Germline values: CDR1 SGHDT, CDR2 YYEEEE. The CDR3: CASSLWGGMNTEAFF. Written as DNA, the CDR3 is TGTGCCAGCAGCTTGTGGGGCGGCATGAACACTGAAGCTTTCTTT.

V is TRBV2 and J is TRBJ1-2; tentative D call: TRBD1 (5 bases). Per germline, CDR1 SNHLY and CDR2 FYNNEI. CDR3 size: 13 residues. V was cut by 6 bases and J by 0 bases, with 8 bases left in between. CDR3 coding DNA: TGTGCCAGCAGGACAGACGCTAACTATGGCTACACCTTC. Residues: CASRTDANYGYTF.

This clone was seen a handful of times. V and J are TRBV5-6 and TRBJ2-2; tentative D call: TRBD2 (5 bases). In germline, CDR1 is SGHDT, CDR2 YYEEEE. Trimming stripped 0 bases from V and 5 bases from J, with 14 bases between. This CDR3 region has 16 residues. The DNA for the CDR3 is TGTGCCAGCAGCTTGGCGCTAGCTTCGGAGACCGGGGAGCTGTTTTTT. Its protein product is CASSLALASETGELFF.

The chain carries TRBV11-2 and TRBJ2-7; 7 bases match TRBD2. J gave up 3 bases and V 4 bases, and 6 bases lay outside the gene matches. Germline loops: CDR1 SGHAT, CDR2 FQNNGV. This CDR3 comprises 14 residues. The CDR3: CASSYSGRFYEQYF. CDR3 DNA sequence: TGTGCCAGCAGCTATAGCGGGCGCTTCTACGAGCAGTACTTC.

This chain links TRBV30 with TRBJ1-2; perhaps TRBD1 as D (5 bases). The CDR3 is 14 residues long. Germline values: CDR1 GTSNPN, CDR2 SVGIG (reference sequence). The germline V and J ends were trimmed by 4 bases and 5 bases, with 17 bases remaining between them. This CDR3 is CAWTPPQKGYGYTF. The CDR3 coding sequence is TGTGCCTGGACCCCACCACAGAAGGGGTATGGCTACACCTTC.

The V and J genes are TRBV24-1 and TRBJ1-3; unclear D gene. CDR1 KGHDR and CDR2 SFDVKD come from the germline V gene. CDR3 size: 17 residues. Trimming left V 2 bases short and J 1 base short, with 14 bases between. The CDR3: CATSDSAKSGSGNTIYF. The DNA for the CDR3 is TGTGCCACCAGTGATTCCGCGAAATCAGGATCTGGAAACACCATATATTTT.

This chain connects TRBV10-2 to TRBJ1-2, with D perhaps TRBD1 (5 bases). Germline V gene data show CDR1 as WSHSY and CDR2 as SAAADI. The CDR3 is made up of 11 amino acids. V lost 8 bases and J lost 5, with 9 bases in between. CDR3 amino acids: CASGTVYGYTF. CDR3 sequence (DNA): TGCGCCAGCGGGACTGTATATGGCTACACCTTC.

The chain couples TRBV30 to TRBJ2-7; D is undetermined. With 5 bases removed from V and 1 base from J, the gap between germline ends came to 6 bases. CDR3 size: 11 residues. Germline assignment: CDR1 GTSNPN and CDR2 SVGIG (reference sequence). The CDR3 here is CAWASSYEQYF. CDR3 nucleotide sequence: TGTGCCTGGGCCAGTTCCTACGAGCAGTACTTC.

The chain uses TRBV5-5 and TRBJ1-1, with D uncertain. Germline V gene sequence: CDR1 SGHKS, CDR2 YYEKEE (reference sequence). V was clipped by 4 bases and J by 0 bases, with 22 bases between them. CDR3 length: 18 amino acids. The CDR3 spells CASSGAAGGYEMNTEAFF. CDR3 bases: TGTGCCAGCAGCGGCGCTGCGGGAGGCTATGAAATGAACACTGAAGCTTTCTTT.

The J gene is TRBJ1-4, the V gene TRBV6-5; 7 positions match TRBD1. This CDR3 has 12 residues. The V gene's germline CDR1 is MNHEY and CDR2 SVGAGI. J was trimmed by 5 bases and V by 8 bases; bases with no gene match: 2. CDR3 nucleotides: TGTGCCAGCGACAGGGCCAATGAAAAACTGTTTTTT. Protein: CASDRANEKLFF.

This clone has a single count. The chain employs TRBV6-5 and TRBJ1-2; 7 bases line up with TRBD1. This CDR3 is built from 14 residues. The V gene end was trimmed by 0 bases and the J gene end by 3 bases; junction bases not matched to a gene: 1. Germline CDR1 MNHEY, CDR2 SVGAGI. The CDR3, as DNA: TGTGCCAGCAGTTACTCACAGGGGTACTATGGCTACACCTTC. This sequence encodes CASSYSQGYYGYTF.

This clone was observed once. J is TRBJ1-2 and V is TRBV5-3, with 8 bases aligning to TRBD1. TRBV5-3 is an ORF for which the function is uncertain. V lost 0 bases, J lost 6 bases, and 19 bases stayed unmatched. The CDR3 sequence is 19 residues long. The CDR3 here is CARSLGVRDRNIWVDGYTF. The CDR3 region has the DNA TGTGCCAGAAGCTTGGGGGTCCGGGACAGGAACATCTGGGTAGATGGCTACACCTTC.

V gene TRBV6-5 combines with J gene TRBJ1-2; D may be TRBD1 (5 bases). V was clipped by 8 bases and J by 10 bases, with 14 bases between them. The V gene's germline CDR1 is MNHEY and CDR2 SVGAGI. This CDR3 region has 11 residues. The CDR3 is CASGGGFDYTF. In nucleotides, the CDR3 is TGTGCCAGCGGGGGGGGATTCGACTACACCTTC.

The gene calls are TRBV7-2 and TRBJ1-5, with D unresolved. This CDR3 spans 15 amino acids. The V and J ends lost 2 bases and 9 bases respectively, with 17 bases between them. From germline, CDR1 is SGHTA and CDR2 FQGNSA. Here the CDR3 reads CASSLQFEVSAPQHF. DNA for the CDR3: TGTGCCAGCAGCTTACAGTTCGAGGTCAGCGCGCCCCAGCATTTT.

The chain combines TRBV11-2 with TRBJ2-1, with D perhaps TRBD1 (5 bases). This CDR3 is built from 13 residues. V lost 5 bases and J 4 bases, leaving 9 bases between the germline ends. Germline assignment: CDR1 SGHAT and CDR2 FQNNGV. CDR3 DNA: TGTGCCAGCAGCCCCGACAGATACAATGAGCAGTTCTTC. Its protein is CASSPDRYNEQFF.

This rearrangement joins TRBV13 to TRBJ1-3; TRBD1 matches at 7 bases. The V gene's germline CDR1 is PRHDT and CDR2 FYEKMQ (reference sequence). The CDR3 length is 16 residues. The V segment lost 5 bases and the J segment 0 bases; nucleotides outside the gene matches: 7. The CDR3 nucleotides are TGTGCCAGCAGCCCGACAGGGTCTTTCTCTGGAAACACCATATATTTT. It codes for CASSPTGSFSGNTIYF.

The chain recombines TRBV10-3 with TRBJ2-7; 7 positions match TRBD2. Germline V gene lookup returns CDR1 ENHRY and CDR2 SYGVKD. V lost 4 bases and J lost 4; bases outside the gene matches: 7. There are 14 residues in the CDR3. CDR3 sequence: CAISVSSGGYEQYF. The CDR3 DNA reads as TGTGCCATCAGTGTTTCTTCGGGGGGTTACGAGCAGTACTTC.

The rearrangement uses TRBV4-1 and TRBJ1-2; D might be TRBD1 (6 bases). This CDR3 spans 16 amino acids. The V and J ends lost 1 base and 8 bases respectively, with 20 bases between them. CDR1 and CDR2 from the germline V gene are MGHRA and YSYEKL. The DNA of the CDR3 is TGCGCCAGCAGCCAAGCCCCCGGGACAACAAGCCTCGGCTACACCTTC. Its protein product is CASSQAPGTTSLGYTF.

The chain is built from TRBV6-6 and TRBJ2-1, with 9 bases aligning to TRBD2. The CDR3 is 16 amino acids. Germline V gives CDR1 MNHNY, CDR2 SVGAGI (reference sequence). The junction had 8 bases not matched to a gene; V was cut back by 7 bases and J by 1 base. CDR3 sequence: CASIRSAGGSYNEQFF. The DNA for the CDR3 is TGTGCCAGCATACGGTCAGCGGGGGGTTCCTACAATGAGCAGTTCTTC.

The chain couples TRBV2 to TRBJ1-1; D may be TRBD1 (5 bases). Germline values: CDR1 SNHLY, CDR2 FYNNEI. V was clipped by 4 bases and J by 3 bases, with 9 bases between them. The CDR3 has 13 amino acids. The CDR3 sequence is CASSGDSYTEAFF. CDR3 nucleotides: TGTGCCAGCAGTGGAGACAGCTACACTGAAGCTTTCTTT.

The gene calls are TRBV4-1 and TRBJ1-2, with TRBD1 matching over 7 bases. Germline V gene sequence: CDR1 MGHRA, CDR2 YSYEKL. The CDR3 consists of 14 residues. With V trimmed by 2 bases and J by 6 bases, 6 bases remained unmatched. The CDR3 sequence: CASSQPDRVDGYTF. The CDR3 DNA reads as TGCGCCAGCAGCCAACCCGACAGGGTGGATGGCTACACCTTC.

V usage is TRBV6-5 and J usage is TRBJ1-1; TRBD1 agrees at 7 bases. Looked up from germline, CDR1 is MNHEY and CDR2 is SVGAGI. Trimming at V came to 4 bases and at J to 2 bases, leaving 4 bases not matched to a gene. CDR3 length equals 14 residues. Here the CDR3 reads CASSSGTDNTEAFF. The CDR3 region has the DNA TGTGCCAGCAGTTCGGGGACAGATAACACTGAAGCTTTCTTT.

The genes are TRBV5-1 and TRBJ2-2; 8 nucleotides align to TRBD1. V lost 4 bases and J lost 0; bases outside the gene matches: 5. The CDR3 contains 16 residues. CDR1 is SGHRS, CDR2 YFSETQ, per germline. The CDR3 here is CASSPGTGTNTGELFF. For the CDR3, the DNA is TGCGCCAGCAGCCCGGGGACAGGCACGAACACCGGGGAGCTGTTTTTT.

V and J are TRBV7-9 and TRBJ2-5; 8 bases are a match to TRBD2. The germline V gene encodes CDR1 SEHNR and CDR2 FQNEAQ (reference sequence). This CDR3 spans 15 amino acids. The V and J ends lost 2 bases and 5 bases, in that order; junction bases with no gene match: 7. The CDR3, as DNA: TGTGCCAGCAGCTTACAAAGCGGGGGATGGGAGACCCAGTACTTC. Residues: CASSLQSGGWETQYF.

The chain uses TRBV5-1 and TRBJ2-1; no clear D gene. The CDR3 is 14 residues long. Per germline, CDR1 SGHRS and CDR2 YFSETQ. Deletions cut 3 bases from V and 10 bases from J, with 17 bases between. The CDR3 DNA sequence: TGCGCCAGCAGCTATCCTCGCGAAGCCCCGGAGCAGTTCTTC. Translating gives CASSYPREAPEQFF.

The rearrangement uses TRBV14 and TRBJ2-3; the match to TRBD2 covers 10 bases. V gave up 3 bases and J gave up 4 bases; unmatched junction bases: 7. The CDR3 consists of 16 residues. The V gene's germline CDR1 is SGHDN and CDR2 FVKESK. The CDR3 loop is CASSHRAGGPADTQYF. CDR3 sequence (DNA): TGTGCCAGCAGCCACCGAGCGGGGGGGCCGGCAGATACGCAGTATTTT.

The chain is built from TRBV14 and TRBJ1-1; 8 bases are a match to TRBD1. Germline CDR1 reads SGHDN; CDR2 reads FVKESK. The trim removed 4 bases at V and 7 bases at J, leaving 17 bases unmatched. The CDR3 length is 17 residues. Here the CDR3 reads CASSLRTGKGSIGEAFF. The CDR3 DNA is TGTGCCAGCAGCCTCCGGACAGGGAAAGGTAGTATTGGTGAAGCTTTCTTT.

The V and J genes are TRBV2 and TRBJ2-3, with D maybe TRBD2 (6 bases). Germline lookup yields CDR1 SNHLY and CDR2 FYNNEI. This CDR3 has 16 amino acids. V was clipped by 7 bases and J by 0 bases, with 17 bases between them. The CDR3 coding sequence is TGTGCCAGCATTGGGACTCCGGCCCGAAGCACAGATACGCAGTATTTT. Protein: CASIGTPARSTDTQYF. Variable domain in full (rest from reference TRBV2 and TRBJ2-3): EPEVTQTPSHQVTQMGQEVILRCVPISNHLYFYWYRQILGQKVEFLVSFYNNEISEKSEIFDDQFSVERPDGSNFTLKIRSTKLEDSAMYFCASIGTPARSTDTQYFGPGTRLTVL.

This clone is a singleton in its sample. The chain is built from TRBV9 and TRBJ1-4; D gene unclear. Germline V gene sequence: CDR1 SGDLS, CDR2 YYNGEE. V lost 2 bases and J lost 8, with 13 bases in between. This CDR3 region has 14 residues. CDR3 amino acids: CASSVFGEGEKLFF. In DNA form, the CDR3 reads TGTGCCAGCAGCGTTTTCGGGGAAGGAGAAAAACTGTTTTTT.

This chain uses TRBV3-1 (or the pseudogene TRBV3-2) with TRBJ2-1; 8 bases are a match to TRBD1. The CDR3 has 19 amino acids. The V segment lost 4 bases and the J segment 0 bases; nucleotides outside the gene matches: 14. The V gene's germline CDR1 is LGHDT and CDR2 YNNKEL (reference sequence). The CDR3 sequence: CASSPGARGRPDSYNEQFF. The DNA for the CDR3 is TGTGCCAGCAGCCCTGGGGCCAGGGGGCGGCCCGACTCCTACAATGAGCAGTTCTTC.